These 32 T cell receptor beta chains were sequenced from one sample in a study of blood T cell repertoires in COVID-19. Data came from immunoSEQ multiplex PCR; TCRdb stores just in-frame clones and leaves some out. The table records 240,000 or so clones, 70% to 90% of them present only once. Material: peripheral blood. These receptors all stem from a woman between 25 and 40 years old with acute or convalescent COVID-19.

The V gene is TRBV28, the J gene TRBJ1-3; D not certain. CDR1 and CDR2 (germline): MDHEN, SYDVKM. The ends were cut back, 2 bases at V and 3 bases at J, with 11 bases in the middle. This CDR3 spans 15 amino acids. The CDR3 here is CASSLGPRGGNTIYF. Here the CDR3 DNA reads TGTGCCAGCAGTTTAGGTCCGAGAGGTGGAAACACCATATATTTT.

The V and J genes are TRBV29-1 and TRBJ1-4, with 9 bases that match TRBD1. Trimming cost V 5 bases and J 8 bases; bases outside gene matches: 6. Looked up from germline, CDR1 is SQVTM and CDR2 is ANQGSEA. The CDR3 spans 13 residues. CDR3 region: CSVRGDRDEKLFF. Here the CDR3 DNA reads TGCAGCGTTCGAGGGGACAGGGACGAAAAACTGTTTTTT.

DNA of the CDR3: TGCGCCAGCAGCCAAAGCTATTCGGGAGCCGGGGAGCTGTTTTTT. Its protein is CASSQSYSGAGELFF. The V call is TRBV4-3, the J call TRBJ2-2; the D gene is possibly TRBD2 (6 bases). Germline V gene data show CDR1 as LGHNA and CDR2 as YSLEER. This CDR3 comprises 15 residues. The V end lost 2 bases, the J end lost 6 bases, and 13 bases lay between the germline ends.

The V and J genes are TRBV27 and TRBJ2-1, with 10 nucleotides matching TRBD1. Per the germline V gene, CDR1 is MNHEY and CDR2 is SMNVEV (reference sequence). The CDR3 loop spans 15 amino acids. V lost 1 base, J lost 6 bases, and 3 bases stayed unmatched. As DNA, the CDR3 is TGTGCCAGCAGTTTATGGGGGACAGGGGTCAATGAGCAGTTCTTC. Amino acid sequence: CASSLWGTGVNEQFF.

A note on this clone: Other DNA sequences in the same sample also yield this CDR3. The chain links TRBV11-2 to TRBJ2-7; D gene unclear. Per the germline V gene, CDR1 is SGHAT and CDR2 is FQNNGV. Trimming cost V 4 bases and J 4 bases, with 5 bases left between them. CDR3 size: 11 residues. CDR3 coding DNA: TGTGCCAGCAGCTCCTTATACGAGCAGTACTTC. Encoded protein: CASSSLYEQYF.

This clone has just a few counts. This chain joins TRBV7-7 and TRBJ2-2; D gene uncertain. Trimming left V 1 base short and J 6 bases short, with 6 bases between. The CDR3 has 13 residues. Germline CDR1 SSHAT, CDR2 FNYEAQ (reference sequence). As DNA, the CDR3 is TGTGCCAGCAGCTTAGATGGAGCCGGGGAGCTGTTTTTT. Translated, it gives CASSLDGAGELFF.

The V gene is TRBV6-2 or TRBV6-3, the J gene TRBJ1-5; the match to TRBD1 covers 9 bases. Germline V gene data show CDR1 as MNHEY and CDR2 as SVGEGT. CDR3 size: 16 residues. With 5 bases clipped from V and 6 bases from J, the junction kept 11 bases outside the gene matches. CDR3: CASSDRDRVRIQPQHF. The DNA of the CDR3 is TGTGCCAGCAGTGACCGGGACAGGGTGAGAATTCAGCCCCAGCATTTT.

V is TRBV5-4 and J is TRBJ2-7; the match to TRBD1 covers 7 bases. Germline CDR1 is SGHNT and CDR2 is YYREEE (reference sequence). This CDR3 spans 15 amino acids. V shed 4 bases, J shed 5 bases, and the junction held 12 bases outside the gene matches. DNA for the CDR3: TGTGCCAGCAGCCTGGGGACAGTCGGAACTAACGAGCAGTACTTC. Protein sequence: CASSLGTVGTNEQYF.

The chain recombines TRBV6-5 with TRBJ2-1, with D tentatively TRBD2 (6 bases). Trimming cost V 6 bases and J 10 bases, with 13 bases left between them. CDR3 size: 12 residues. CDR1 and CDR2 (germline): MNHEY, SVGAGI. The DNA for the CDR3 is TGTGCCAGCAGAACCGGACTATACGAGCAGTTCTTC. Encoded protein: CASRTGLYEQFF.

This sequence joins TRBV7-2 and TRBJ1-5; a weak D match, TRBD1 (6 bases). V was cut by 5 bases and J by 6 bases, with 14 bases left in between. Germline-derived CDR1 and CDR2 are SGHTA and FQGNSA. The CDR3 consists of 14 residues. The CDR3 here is CASSTGQLGQPQHF. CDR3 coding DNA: TGTGCCAGCAGCACTGGACAGTTGGGTCAGCCCCAGCATTTT.

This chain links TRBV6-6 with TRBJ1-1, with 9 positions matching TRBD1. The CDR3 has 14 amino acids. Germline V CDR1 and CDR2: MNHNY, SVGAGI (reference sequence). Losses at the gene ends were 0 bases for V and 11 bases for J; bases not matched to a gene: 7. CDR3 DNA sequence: TGTGCCAGCAGTTACTCTCGTCGGGACAGGGCCGCTTTCTTT. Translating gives CASSYSRRDRAAFF.

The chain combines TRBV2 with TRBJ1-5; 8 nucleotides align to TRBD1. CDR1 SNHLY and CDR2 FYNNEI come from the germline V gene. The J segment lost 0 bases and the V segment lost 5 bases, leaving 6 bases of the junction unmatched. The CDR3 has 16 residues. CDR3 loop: CASSPTGAYSNQPQHF. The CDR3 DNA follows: TGTGCCAGCAGTCCGACAGGGGCTTATAGCAATCAGCCCCAGCATTTT.

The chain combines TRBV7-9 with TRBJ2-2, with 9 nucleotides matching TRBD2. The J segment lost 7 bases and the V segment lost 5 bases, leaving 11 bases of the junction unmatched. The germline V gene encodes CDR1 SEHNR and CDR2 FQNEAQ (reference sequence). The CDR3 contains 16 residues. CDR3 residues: CASSPPPVREGGELFF. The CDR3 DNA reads TGTGCCAGCAGCCCCCCGCCGGTGCGGGAGGGCGGGGAGCTGTTTTTT.

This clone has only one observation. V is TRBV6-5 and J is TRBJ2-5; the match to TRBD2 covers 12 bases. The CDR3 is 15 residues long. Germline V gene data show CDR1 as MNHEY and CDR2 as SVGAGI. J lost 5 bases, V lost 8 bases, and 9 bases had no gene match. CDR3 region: CASGKGLAGSETQYF. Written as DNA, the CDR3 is TGTGCCAGCGGAAAGGGACTAGCGGGTTCGGAGACCCAGTACTTC.

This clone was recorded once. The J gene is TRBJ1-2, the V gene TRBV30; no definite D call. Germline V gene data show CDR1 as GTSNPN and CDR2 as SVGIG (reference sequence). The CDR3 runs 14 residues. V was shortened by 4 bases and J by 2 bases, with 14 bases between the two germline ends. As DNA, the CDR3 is TGTGCCTGGAAACCCTCACATTACAACTATGGCTACACCTTC. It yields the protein CAWKPSHYNYGYTF.

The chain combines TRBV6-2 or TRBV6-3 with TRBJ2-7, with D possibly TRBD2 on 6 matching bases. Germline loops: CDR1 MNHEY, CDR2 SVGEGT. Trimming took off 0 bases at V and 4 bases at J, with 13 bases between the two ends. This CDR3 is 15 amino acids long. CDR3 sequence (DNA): TGTGCCAGCAGTTACTCGAACCTAGCGCGGTACGAGCAGTACTTC. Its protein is CASSYSNLARYEQYF.

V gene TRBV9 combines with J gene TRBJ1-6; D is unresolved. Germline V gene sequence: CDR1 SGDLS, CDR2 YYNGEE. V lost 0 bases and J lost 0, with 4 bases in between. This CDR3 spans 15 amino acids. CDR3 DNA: TGTGCCAGCAGCGTAGCGAGCTCCTATAATTCACCCCTCCACTTT. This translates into CASSVASSYNSPLHF.

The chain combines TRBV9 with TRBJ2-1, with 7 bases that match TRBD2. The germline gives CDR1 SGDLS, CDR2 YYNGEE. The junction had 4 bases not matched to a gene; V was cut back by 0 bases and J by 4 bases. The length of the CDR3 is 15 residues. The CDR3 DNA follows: TGTGCCAGCAGCGTAGAGAGCGGGGCATACAATGAGCAGTTCTTC. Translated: CASSVESGAYNEQFF.

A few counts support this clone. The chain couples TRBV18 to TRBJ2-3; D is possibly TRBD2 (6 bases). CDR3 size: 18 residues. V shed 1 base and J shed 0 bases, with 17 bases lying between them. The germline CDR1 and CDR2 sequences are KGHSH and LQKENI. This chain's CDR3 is CASSPQMGGKTSTDTQYF. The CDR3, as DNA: TGTGCCAGCTCACCACAGATGGGGGGAAAAACAAGCACAGATACGCAGTATTTT.

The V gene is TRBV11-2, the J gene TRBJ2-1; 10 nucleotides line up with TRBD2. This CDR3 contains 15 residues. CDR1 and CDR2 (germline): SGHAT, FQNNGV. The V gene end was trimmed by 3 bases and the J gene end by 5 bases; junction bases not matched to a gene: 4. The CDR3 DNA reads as TGTGCCAGCAGCTTTAGCGGGAGGTCCCACAATGAGCAGTTCTTC. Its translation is CASSFSGRSHNEQFF. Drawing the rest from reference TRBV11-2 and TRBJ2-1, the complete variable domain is EAGVAQSPRYKIIEKRQSVAFWCNPISGHATLYWYQQILGQGPKLLIQFQNNGVVDDSQLPKDRFSAERLKGVDSTLKIQPAKLEDSAVYLCASSFSGRSHNEQFFGPGTRLTVL.

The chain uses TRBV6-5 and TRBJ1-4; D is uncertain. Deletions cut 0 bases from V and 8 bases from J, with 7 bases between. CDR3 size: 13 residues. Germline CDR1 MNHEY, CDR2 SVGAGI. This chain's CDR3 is CASSYSSGEKLFF. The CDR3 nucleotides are TGTGCCAGCAGTTACTCGTCAGGAGAAAAACTGTTTTTT.

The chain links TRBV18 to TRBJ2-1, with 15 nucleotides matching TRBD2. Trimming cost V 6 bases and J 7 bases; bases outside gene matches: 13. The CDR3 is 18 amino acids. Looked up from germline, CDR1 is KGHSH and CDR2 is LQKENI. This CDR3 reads CASSPDPPGLAGGNEQFF. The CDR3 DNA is TGTGCCAGCTCGCCTGATCCCCCCGGACTAGCGGGAGGGAATGAGCAGTTCTTC.

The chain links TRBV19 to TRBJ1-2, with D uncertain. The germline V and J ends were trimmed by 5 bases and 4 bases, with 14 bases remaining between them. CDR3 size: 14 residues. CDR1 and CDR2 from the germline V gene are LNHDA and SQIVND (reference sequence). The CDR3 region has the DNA TGTGCCAGTAGTGCGGCCCACACGGGCTATGGCTACACCTTC. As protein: CASSAAHTGYGYTF.

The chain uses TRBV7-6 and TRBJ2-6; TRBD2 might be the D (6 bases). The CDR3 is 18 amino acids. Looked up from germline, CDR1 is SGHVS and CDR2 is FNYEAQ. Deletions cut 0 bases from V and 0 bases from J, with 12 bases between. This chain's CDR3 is CASSLAPGASSGANVLTF. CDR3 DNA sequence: TGTGCCAGCAGCTTAGCCCCGGGAGCCAGCTCTGGGGCCAACGTCCTGACTTTC.

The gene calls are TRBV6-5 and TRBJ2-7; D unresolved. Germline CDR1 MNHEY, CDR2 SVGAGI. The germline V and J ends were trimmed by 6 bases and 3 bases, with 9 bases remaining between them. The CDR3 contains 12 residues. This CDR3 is CASRSAHYEQYF. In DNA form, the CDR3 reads TGTGCCAGCAGAAGCGCCCACTACGAGCAGTACTTC.

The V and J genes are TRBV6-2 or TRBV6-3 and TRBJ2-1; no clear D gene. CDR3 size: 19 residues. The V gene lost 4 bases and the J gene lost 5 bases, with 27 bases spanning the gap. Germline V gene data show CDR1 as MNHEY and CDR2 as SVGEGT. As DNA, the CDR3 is TGTGCCAGCAGTTTCTCACCATTCGATGGTCCAGGTCCCAACAATGAGCAGTTCTTC. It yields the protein CASSFSPFDGPGPNNEQFF.

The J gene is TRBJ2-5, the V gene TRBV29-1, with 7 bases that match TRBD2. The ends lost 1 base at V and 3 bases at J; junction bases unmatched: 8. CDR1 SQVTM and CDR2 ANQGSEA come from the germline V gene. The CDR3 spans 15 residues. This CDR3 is CSVEVVGTIEETQYF. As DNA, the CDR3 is TGCAGCGTTGAAGTTGTCGGGACTATCGAAGAGACCCAGTACTTC. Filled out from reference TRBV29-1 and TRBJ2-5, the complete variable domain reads SAVISQKPSRDICQRGTSLTIQCQVDSQVTMMFWYRQQPGQSLTLIATANQGSEATYESGFVIDKFPISRPNLTFSTLTVSNMSPEDSSIYLCSVEVVGTIEETQYFGPGTRLLVL.

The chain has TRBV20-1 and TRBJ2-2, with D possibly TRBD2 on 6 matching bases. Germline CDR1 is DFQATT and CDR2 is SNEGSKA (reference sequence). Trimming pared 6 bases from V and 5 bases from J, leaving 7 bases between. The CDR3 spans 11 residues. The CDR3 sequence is CSAGGTGELFF. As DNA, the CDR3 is TGCAGTGCGGGGGGTACCGGGGAGCTGTTTTTT.

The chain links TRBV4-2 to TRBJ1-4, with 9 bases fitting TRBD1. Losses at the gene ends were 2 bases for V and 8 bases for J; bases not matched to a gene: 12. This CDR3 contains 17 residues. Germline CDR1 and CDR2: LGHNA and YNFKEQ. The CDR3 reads CASSQTRSGQGREKLFF. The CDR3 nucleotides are TGTGCCAGCAGCCAAACCCGCTCGGGACAGGGAAGGGAAAAACTGTTTTTT.

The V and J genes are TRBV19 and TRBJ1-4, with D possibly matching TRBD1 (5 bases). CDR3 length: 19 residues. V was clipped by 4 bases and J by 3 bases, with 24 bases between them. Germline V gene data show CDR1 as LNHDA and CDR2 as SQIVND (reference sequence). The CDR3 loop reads CASSTTRGGGEGSNEKLFF. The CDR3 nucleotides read TGTGCCAGTAGTACCACCCGTGGAGGAGGGGAGGGCTCTAATGAAAAACTGTTTTTT. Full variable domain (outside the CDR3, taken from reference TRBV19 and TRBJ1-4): DGGITQSPKYLFRKEGQNVTLSCEQNLNHDAMYWYRQDPGQGLRLIYYSQIVNDFQKGDIAEGYSVSREKKESFPLTVTSAQKNPTAFYLCASSTTRGGGEGSNEKLFFGSGTQLSVL.

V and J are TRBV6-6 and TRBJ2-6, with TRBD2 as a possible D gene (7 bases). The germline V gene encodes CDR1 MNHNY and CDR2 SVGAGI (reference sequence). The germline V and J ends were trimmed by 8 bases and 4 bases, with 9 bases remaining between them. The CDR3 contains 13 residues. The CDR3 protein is CASRGAGANVLTF. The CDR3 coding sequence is TGTGCCAGCCGGGGGGCGGGGGCCAACGTCCTGACTTTC.

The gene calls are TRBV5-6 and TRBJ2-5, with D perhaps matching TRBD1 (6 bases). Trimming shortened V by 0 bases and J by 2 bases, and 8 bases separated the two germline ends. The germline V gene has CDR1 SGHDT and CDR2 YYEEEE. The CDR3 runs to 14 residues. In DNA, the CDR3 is TGTGCCAGCAGCTTGGTGGGGGCGCAAGAGACCCAGTACTTC. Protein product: CASSLVGAQETQYF.